Below, 7 T cell receptor beta chains from the same sample are listed, as sequenced in a study of cytomegalovirus exposure and HLA in healthy donors. A multiplex PCR was run with 60 Vbeta primers and 13 Jbeta primers. TCRdb's copy holds only in-frame clones and misses some; the assay was immunoSEQ multiplex PCR. The table records nearly 80,000 clones, roughly three quarters of them present only once. The sample was PBMCs. These receptors originate from a woman in her thirties or forties in good health and CMV-seropositive.

The rearrangement links TRBV30 to TRBJ2-2, with D perhaps matching TRBD2 (6 bases). Per germline, CDR1 GTSNPN and CDR2 SVGIG (reference sequence). Trimming cost V 2 bases and J 5 bases, with 9 bases left between them. This CDR3 comprises 13 residues. The CDR3 reads CAWSPGTTGELFF. The CDR3 DNA sequence: TGTGCCTGGAGTCCTGGGACTACCGGGGAGCTGTTTTTT. Supplemented by reference TRBV30 and TRBJ2-2, the full variable domain reads SQTIHQWPATLVQPVGSPLSLECTVEGTSNPNLYWYRQAAGRGLQLLFYSVGIGQISSEVPQNLSASRPQDRQFILSSKKLLLSDSGFYLCAWSPGTTGELFFGEGSRLTVL.

The chain is built from TRBV7-9 and TRBJ1-5; D is ambiguous. The germline V and J ends were trimmed by 3 bases and 4 bases, with 10 bases remaining between them. The germline gives CDR1 SEHNR, CDR2 FQNEAQ (reference sequence). This CDR3 has 14 amino acids. The CDR3 loop is CASSFGLANQPQHF. CDR3 sequence (DNA): TGTGCCAGCAGCTTCGGATTAGCTAATCAGCCCCAGCATTTT.

The chain carries TRBV7-9 and TRBJ2-2; 7 bases are shared with TRBD2. The CDR3 loop spans 17 amino acids. V lost 4 bases, J lost 7 bases, and 15 bases stayed unmatched. Germline V gene data show CDR1 as SEHNR and CDR2 as FQNEAQ (reference sequence). CDR3 amino acids: CASSSWTGGSVHGELFF. DNA for the CDR3: TGTGCCAGCAGCTCCTGGACGGGAGGATCAGTCCACGGGGAGCTGTTTTTT.

V usage is TRBV30 and J usage is TRBJ2-1; unclear D gene. The CDR3 extends over 12 amino acids. Germline assignment: CDR1 GTSNPN and CDR2 SVGIG (reference sequence). The V and J ends lost 0 bases and 7 bases respectively, with 7 bases between them. The CDR3 reads CAWSVFRNEQFF. CDR3 sequence (DNA): TGTGCCTGGAGTGTATTCCGGAATGAGCAGTTCTTC.

The genes are TRBV29-1 and TRBJ2-2, with 7 bases fitting TRBD1. CDR1 and CDR2 (germline): SQVTM, ANQGSEA. There are 14 residues in the CDR3. The V segment lost 7 bases and the J segment 0 bases; nucleotides outside the gene matches: 5. The CDR3 is CSAGQVSNTGELFF. CDR3 bases: TGCAGCGCTGGACAGGTCTCGAACACCGGGGAGCTGTTTTTT.

CDR3 residues: CASRRTVGNNQPQHF. The CDR3 DNA sequence: TGTGCCAGCAGGCGGACAGTCGGAAACAATCAGCCCCAGCATTTT. The rearrangement joins TRBV2 to TRBJ1-5; weak D call: TRBD1 (6 bases). This CDR3 contains 15 residues. Looked up from germline, CDR1 is SNHLY and CDR2 is FYNNEI. V was clipped by 6 bases and J by 3 bases, with 15 bases between them.

In DNA, the CDR3 is TGCGCCAGCAGCCCCACAGGGGGAAGTAATGAAAAACTGTTTTTT. The encoded protein is CASSPTGGSNEKLFF. The chain combines TRBV5-1 with TRBJ1-4; TRBD1 aligns across 8 bases. Germline V gene data show CDR1 as SGHRS and CDR2 as YFSETQ. The CDR3 length is 15 residues. The J segment lost 4 bases and the V segment lost 4 bases, leaving 6 bases of the junction unmatched. The full variable domain, in which reference TRBV5-1 and TRBJ1-4 provide the parts outside the CDR3, is KAGVTQTPRYLIKTRGQQVTLSCSPISGHRSVSWYQQTPGQGLQFLFEYFSETQRNKGNFPGRFSGRQFSNSRSEMNVSTLELGDSALYLCASSPTGGSNEKLFFGSGTQLSVL.